This TCR beta chain was sequenced in a study of cytomegalovirus exposure and HLA in healthy donors. Overall study context: Among the approximately 400 genotyped donors, 70% to 90% were placed in the Caucasian-associated ancestry cluster.

The study ran its PCR with 60 Vbeta and 13 Jbeta primers. Authors' analysis steps: Unique TCR beta chains totaled roughly 79 million in a later count, with around 12 million of them shared. Clones were read by immunoSEQ multiplex PCR, and TCRdb kept only the in-frame ones, dropping some. V, J and clone size were drawn from that table, and D and trimming were deduced from the DNA. The sample consists of approximately 42,000 clones, 81% of them appearing once. Germline V CDR1 and CDR2: SGHTA, FQGNSA. The CDR3 runs 11 residues. V lost 5 bases to trimming and J lost 7 bases, with 9 bases between them. The TCR was taken from a middle-aged man in good health and CMV-seronegative. The V call is TRBV7-2, the J call TRBJ2-7; D is perhaps TRBD2 (5 bases). Sequencing used PBMCs. The CDR3 spells CASSIGLEQYF. In DNA form, the CDR3 reads TGTGCCAGCAGCATTGGACTGGAGCAGTACTTC.